This T cell receptor (beta chain) is from a study of identical twins. Study-wide results and limits: The authors noted that invariant MAIT and iNKT cells could partly confound zero-insertion analyses.

TCRdb re-analysed the 5' RACE reads in MiXCR, keeping a single row per CDR3 protein. The table includes approximately 550,000 distinct CDR3 sequences, 20% to 25% detected once. The donors were all healthy and Caucasian. This clonotype was observed a handful of times. The antigen remains undetermined. These sequences were also reported in another study, on yellow fever vaccine responses in identical twins. Per that paper: Twins reportedly mounted vaccine T cell responses that seemed partly convergent, partly personalized.

The TCR sequence derives from a young woman in good health. The sample consisted of CD4+ T cells sorted from blood.

The CDR3 spells CASRPGLADTDTQYF. In DNA form, the CDR3 reads TGTGCCAGCAGGCCGGGACTAGCGGACACAGATACGCAGTATTTT. The chain uses TRBV2 and TRBJ2-3; TRBD2 matches at 11 bases. The CDR3 has 15 amino acids. Trimming removed 6 bases from V and 2 bases from J; junction bases left unmatched: 4. The V gene's germline CDR1 is SNHLY and CDR2 FYNNEI.